This TCR beta chain came from a study of T cells after yellow fever vaccination. V lost 8 bases and J 4 bases, leaving 11 bases between the germline ends. Germline CDR1 and CDR2: MNHNS and SASEGT. This CDR3 has 13 amino acids. The sample holds many counts of this clonotype. The study made its TCR cDNA through 5'RACE template switching. That step introduced a universal primer site along with UMIs. TCRdb called the 5' RACE reads again in MiXCR, with one record for every CDR3 protein. This sample carries roughly 160,000 distinct CDR3 sequences, approximately 6.8% of them seen once, and the ten largest clones take about 2.5%.

The chain combines TRBV6-1 with TRBJ2-2, with D perhaps given as TRBD1 or TRBD2 (6 bases each). The source material was CD4+ T cells sorted from PBMCs, sampled 5 to 6 days after the first yellow fever vaccination. This sequence originates from a man aged 18 to 30 who received the YFV17D yellow fever vaccine. The CDR3 reads CASRGQGTGELFF. The CDR3 DNA reads TGTGCCAGCCGGGGGCAGGGCACCGGGGAGCTGTTTTTT.